This TCR beta chain was found in a study of control samples from healthy donors and cancer patients. Profiled with immunoSEQ multiplex PCR; TCRdb holds only in-frame clones, not every one. The sample shows around 130,000 clones, about 92% of them seen only once. This TCR derives from a man in his fifties with head and neck cancer. Specimen: PBMCs.

The chain's CDR3 is CASRTGTQVGGYTF. CDR3 DNA sequence: TGTGCCAGCAGGACCGGGACTCAAGTTGGAGGCTACACCTTC. The chain recombines TRBV6-5 with TRBJ1-2; maybe TRBD1 (5 bases). Trimming stripped 6 bases from V and 8 bases from J, with 19 bases between. From germline, CDR1 is MNHEY and CDR2 SVGAGI. The CDR3 length is 14 residues.